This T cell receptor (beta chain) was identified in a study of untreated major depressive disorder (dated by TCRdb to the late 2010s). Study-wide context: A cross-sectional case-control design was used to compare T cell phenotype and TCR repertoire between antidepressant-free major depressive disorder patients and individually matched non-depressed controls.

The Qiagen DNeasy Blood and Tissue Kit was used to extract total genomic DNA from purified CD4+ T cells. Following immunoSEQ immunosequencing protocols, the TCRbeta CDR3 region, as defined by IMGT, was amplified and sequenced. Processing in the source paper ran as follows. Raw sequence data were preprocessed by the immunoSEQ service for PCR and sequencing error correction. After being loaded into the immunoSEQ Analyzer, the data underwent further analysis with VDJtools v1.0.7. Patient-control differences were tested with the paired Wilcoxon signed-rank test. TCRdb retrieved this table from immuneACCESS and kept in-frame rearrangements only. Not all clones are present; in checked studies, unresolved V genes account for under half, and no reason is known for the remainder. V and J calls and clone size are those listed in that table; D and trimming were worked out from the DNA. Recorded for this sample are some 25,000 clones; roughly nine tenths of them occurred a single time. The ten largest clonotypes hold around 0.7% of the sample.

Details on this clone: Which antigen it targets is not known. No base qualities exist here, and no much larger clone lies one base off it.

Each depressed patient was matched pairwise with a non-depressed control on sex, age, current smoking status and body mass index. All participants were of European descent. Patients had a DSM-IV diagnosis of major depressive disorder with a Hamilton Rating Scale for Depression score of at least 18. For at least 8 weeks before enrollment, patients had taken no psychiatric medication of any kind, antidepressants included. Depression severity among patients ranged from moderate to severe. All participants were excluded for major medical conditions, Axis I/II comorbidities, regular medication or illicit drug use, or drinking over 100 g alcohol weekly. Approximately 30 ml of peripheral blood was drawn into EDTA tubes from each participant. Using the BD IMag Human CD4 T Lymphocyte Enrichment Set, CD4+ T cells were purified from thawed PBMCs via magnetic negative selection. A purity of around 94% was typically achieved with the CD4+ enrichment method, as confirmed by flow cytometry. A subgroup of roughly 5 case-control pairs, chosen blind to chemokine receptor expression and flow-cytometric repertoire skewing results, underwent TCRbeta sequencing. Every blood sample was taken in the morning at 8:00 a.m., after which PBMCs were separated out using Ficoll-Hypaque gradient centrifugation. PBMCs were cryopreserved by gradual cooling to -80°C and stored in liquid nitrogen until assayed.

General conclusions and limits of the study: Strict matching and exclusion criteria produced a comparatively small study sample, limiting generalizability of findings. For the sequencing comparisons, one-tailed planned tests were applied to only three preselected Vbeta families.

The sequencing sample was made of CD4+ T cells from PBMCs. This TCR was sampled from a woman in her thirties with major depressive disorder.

Here is the DNA: TGCAGCGCCTCAGCGGGAAACACCATATATTTT. Its protein is CSASAGNTIYF. The chain was built from TRBV29-1 and TRBJ1-3, with the D gene not clear enough to name. The CDR3, from cysteine to phenylalanine, totals 11 residues. Of the read, only the CDR3 DNA is kept; its 33 bases are in frame from base 1. The germline V gene supplies CDR1 SQVTM and CDR2 ANQGSEA. V loses 7 bases, J loses 4 bases, and the germline ends lie 8 bases apart.